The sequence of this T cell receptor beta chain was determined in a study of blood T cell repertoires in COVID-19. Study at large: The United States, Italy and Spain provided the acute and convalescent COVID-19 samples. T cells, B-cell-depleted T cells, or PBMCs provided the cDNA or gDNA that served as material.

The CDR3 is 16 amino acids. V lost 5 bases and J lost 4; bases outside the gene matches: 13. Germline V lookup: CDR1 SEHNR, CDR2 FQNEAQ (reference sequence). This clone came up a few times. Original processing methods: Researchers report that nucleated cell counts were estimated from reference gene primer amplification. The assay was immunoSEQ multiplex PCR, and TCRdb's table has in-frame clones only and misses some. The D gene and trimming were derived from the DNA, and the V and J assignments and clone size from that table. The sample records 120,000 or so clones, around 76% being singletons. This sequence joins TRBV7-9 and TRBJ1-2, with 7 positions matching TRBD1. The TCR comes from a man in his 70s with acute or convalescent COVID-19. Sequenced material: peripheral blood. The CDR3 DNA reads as TGTGCCAGCAGCACTAGGGGCGGCAGGGGGGCCTATGGCTACACCTTC. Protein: CASSTRGGRGAYGYTF.